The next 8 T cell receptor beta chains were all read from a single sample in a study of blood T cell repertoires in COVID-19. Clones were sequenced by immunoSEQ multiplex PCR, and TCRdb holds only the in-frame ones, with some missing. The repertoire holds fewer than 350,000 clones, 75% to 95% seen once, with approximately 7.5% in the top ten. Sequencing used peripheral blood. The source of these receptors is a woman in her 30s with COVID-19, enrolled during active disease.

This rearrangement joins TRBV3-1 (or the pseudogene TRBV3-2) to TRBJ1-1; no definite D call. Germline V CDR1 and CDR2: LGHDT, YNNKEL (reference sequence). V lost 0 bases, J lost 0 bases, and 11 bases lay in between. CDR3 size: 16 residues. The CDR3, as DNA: TGTGCCAGCAGCCAAGATCTGGGCAGGATGAACACTGAAGCTTTCTTT. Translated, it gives CASSQDLGRMNTEAFF.

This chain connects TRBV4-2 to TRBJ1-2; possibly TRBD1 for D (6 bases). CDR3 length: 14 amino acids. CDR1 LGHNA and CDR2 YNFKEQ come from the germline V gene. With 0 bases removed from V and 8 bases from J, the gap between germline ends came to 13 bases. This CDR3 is CASSQEGRGKGYTF. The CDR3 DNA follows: TGTGCCAGCAGCCAAGAGGGCAGGGGAAAGGGCTACACCTTC.

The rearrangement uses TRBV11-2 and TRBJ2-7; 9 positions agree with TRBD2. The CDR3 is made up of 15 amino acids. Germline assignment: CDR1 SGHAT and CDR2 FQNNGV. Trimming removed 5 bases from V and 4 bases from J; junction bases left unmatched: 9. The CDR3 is CASSLPGLASYEQYF. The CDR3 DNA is TGTGCCAGCAGCCTCCCCGGACTAGCGTCGTACGAGCAGTACTTC.

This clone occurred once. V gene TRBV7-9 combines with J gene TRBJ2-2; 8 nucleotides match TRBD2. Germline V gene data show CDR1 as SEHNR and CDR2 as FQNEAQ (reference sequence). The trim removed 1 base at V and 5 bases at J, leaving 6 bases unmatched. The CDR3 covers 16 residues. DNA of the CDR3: TGTGCCAGCAGCTTAGACCGGGCTAGCGGGACCGGGGAGCTGTTTTTT. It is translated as CASSLDRASGTGELFF.

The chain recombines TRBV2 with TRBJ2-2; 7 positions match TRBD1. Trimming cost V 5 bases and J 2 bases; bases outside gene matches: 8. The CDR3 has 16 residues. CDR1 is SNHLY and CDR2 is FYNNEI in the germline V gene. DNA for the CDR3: TGTGCCAGCAGTCCGCAGGGGGTGATAAACACCGGGGAGCTGTTTTTT. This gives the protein CASSPQGVINTGELFF.

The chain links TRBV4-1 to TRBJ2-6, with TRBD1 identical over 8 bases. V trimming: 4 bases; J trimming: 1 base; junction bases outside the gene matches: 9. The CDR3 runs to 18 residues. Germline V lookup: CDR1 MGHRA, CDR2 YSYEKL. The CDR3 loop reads CASSRGDRSSSGANVLTF. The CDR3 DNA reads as TGCGCCAGCAGCCGGGGGGACAGGAGTTCTTCTGGGGCCAACGTCCTGACTTTC.

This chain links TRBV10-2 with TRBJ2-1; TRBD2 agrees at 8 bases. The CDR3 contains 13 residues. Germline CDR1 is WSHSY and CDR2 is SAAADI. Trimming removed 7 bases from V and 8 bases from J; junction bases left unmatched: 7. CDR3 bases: TGCGCCAGCAAGAGCGGGAGTACCGATGAGCAGTTCTTC. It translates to CASKSGSTDEQFF.

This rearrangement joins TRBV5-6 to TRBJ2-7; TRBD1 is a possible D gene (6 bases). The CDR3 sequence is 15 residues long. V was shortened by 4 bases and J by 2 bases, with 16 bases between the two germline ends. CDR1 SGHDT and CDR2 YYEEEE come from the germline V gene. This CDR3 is CASSASGAPPYEQYF. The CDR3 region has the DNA TGTGCCAGCAGCGCCTCAGGGGCACCCCCCTACGAGCAGTACTTC.